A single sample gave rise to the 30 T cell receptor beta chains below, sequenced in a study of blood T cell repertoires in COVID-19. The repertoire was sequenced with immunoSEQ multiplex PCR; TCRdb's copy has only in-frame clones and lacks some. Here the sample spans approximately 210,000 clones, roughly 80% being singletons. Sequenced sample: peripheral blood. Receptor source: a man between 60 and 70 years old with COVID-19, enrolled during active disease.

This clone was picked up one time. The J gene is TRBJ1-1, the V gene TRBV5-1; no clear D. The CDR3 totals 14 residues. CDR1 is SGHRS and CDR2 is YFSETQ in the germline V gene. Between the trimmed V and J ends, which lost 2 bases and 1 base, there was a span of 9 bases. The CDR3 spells CASSFGFANTEAFF. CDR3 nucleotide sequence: TGCGCCAGCAGCTTCGGGTTTGCGAACACTGAAGCTTTCTTT.

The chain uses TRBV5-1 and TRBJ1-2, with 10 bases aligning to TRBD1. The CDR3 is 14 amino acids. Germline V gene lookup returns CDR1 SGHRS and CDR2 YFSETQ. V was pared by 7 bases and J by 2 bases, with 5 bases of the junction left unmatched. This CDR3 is CASYRGQGNYGYTF. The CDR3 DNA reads TGCGCCAGCTATAGGGGACAGGGGAACTATGGCTACACCTTC.

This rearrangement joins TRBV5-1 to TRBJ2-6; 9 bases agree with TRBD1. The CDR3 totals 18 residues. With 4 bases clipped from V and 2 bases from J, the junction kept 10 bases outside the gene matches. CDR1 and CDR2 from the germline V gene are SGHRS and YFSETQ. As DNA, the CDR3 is TGCGCCAGCAGCGGGGACGGGACAGGGAGGCCTGGGGCCAACGTCCTGACTTTC. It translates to CASSGDGTGRPGANVLTF.

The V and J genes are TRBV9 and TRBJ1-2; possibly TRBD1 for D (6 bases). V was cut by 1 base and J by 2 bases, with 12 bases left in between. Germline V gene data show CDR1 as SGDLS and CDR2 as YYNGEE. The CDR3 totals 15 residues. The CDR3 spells CASSVNSGTNYGYTF. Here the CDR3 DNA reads TGTGCCAGCAGCGTAAATTCCGGGACAAACTATGGCTACACCTTC.

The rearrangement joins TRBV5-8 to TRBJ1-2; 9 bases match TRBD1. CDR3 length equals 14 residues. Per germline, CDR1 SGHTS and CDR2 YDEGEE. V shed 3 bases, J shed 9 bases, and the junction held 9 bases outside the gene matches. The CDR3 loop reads CASSSRDRVWSYTF. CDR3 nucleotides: TGTGCCAGCAGCTCCCGGGACAGGGTCTGGAGCTACACCTTC.

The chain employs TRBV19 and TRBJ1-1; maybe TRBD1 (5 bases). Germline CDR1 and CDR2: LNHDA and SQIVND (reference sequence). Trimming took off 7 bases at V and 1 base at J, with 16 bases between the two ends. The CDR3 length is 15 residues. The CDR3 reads CASTPTVTQNTEAFF. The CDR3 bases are TGTGCCAGTACACCGACAGTCACGCAGAACACTGAAGCTTTCTTT.

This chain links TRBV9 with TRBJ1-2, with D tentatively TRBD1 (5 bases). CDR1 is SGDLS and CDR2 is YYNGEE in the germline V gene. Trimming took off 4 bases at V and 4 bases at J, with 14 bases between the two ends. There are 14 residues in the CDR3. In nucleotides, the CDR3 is TGTGCCAGCAGCTTTGGGGGGAATTTCTATGGCTACACCTTC. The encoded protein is CASSFGGNFYGYTF.

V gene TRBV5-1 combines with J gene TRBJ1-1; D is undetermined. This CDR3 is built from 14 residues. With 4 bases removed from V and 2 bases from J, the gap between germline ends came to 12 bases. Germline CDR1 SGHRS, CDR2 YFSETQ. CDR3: CASSPRGLNTEAFF. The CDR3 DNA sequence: TGCGCCAGCAGCCCTCGGGGTCTCAACACTGAAGCTTTCTTT.

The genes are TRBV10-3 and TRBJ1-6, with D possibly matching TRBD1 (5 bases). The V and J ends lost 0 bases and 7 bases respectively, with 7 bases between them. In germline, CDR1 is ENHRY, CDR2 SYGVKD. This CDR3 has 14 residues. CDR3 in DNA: TGTGCCATCAGTGAGTCTGGGGGGAATTCACCCCTCCACTTT. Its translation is CAISESGGNSPLHF.

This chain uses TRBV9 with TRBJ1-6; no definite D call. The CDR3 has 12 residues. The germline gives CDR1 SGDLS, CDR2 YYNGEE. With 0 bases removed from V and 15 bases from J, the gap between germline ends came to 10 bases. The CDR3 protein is CASSVGRGGLHF. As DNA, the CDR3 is TGTGCCAGCAGCGTAGGCCGGGGTGGCCTCCACTTT. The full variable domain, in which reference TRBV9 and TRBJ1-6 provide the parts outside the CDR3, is DSGVTQTPKHLITATGQRVTLRCSPRSGDLSVYWYQQSLDQGLQFLIQYYNGEERAKGNILERFSAQQFPDLHSELNLSSLELGDSALYFCASSVGRGGLHFGNGTRLTVT.

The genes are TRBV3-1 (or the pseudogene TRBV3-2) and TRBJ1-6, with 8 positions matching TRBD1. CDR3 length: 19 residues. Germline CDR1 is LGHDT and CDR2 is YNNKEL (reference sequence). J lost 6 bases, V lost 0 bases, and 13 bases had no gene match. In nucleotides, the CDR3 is TGTGCCAGCAGCCAAGATCTTTCGCCAGGGGGCGCCCGTAATTCACCCCTCCACTTT. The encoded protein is CASSQDLSPGGARNSPLHF.

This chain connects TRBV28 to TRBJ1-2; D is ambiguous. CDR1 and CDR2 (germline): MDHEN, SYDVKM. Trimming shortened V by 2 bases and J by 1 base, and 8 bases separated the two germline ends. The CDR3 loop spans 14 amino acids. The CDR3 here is CASSLGQINYGYTF. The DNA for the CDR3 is TGTGCCAGCAGTTTAGGGCAGATTAACTATGGCTACACCTTC.

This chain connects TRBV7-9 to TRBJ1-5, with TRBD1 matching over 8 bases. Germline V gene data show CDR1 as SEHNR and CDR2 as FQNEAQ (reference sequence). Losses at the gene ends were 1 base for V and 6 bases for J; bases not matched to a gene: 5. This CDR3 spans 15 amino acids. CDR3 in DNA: TGTGCCAGCAGCTTAGGACAGGGGTATAGTCAGCCCCAGCATTTT. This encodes CASSLGQGYSQPQHF.

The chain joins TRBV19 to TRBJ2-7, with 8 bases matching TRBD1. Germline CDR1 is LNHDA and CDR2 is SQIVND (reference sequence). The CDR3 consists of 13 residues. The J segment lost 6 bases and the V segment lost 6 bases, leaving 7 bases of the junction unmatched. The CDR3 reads CASSGQGAPEQYF. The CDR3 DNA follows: TGTGCCAGTAGCGGACAGGGCGCGCCCGAGCAGTACTTC.

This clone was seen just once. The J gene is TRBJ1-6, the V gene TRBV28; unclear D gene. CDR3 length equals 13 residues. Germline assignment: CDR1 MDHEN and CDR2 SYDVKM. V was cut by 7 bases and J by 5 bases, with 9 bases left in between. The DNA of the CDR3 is TGTGCCAGCACCCCCCCTAATAATTCACCCCTCCACTTT. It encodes CASTPPNNSPLHF.

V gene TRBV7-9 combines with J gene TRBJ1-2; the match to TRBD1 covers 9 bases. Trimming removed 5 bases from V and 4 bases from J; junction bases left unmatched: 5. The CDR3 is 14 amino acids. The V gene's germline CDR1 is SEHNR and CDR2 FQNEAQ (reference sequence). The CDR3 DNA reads TGTGCCAGCAGCCACTCGGGACAGGGCTATGGCTACACCTTC. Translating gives CASSHSGQGYGYTF.

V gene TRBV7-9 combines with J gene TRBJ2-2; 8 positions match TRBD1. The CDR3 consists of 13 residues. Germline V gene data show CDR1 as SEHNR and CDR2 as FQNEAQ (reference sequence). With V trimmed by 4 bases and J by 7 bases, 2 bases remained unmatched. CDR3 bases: TGTGCCAGCAGCTGGGGGACAGGCGGGGAGCTGTTTTTT. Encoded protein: CASSWGTGGELFF.

The CDR3 DNA reads TGTGCCAGCAGCGTAGAGGGACAGGGGGATCCGTGGACTGAAGCTTTCTTT. As protein: CASSVEGQGDPWTEAFF. The rearrangement uses TRBV9 and TRBJ1-1; 11 bases map to TRBD1. The CDR3 extends over 17 amino acids. The junction had 9 bases not matched to a gene; V was cut back by 0 bases and J by 5 bases. From germline, CDR1 is SGDLS and CDR2 YYNGEE.

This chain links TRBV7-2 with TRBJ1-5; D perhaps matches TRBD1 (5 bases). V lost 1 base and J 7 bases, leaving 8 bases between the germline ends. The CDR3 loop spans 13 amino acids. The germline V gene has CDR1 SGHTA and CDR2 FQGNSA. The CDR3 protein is CASSLDPGQPQHF. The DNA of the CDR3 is TGTGCCAGCAGCTTAGATCCAGGGCAGCCCCAGCATTTT.

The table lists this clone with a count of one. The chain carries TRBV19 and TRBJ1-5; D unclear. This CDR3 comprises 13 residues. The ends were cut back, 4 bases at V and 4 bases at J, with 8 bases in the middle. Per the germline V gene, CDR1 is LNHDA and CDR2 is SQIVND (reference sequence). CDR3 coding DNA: TGTGCCAGTAGTACGACAAAGAATCAGCCCCAGCATTTT. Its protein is CASSTTKNQPQHF.

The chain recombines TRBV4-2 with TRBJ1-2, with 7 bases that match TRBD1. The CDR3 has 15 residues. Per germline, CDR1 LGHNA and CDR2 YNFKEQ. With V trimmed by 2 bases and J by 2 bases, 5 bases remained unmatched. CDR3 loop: CASSQSDRQNYGYTF. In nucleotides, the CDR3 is TGTGCCAGCAGCCAATCGGACAGGCAGAACTATGGCTACACCTTC.

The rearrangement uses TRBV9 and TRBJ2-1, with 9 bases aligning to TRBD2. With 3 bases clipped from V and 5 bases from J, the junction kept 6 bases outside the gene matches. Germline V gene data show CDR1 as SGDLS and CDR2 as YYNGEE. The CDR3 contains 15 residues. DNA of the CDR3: TGTGCCAGCAGCGCCTTTAGCGGGAGAGACAATGAGCAGTTCTTC. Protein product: CASSAFSGRDNEQFF.

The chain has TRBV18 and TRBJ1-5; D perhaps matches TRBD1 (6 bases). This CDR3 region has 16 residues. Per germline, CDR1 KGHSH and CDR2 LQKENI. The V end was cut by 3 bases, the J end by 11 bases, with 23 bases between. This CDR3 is CASSPFRGDQGFAQHF. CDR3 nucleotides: TGTGCCAGCTCACCTTTTCGTGGGGATCAGGGGTTCGCCCAGCATTTT. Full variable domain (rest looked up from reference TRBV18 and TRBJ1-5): NAGVMQNPRHLVRRRGQEARLRCSPMKGHSHVYWYRQLPEEGLKFMVYLQKENIIDESGMPKERFSAEFPKEGPSILRIQQVVRGDSAAYFCASSPFRGDQGFAQHFGDGTRLSIL.

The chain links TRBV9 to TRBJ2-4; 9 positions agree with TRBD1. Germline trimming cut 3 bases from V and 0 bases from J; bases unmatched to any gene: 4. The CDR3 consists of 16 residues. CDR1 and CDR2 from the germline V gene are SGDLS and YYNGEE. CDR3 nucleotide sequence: TGTGCCAGCAGCGCGGGACAGGGAATAGCCAAAAACATTCAGTACTTC. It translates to CASSAGQGIAKNIQYF.

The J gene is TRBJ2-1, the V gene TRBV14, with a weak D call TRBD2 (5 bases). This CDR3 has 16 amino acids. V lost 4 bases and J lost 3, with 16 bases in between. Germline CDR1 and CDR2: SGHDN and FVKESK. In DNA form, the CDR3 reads TGTGCCAGCAGCCCCACGGACTCAAGTCGCTACAATGAGCAGTTCTTC. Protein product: CASSPTDSSRYNEQFF.

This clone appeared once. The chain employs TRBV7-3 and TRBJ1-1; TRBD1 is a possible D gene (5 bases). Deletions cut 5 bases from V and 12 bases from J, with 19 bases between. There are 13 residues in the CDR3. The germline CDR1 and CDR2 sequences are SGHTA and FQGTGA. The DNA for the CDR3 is TGTGCCAGCAGCCCAGATCGGGGGGGACGGTCTTTCTTT. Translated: CASSPDRGGRSFF.

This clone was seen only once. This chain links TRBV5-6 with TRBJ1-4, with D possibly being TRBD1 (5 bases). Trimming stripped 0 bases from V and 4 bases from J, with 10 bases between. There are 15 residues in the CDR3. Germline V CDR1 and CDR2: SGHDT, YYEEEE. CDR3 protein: CASSLGQSYNEKLFF. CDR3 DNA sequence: TGTGCCAGCAGCTTGGGACAGAGCTATAATGAAAAACTGTTTTTT.

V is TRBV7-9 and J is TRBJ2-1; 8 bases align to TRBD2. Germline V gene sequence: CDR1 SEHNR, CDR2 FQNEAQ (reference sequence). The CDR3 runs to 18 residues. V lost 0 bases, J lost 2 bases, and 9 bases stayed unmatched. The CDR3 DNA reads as TGTGCCAGCAGCTTAGCGTTGTTAGCGGGATCCACCTACAATGAGCAGTTCTTC. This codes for CASSLALLAGSTYNEQFF.

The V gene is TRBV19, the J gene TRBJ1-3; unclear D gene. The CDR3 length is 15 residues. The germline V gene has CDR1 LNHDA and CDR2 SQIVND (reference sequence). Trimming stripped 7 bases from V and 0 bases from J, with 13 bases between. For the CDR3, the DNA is TGTGCCAGTACCCGAGGAGATAACTCTGGAAACACCATATATTTT. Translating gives CASTRGDNSGNTIYF.

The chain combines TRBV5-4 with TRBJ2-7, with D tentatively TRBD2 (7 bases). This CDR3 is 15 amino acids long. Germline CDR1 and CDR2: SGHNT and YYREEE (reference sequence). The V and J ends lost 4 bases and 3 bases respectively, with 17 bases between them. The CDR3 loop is CASSGGAGIGYEQYF. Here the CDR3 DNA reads TGTGCCAGCAGCGGGGGGGCGGGGATCGGCTACGAGCAGTACTTC.